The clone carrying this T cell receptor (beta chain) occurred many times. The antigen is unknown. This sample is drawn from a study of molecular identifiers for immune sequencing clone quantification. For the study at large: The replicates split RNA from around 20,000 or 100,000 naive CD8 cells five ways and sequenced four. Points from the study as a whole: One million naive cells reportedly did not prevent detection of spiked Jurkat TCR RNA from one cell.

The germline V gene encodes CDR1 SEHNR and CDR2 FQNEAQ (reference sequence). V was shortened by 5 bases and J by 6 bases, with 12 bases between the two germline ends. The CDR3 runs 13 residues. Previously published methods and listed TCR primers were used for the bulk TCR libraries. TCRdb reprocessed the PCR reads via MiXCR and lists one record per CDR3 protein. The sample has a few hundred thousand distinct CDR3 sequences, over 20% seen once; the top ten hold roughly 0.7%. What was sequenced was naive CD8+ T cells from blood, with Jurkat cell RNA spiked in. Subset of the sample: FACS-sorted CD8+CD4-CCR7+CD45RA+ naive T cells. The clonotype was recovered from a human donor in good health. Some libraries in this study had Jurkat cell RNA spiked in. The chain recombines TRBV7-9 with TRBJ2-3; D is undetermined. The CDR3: CASSARWSDTQYF. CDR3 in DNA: TGTGCCAGCAGCGCGCGTTGGTCGGATACGCAGTATTTT.